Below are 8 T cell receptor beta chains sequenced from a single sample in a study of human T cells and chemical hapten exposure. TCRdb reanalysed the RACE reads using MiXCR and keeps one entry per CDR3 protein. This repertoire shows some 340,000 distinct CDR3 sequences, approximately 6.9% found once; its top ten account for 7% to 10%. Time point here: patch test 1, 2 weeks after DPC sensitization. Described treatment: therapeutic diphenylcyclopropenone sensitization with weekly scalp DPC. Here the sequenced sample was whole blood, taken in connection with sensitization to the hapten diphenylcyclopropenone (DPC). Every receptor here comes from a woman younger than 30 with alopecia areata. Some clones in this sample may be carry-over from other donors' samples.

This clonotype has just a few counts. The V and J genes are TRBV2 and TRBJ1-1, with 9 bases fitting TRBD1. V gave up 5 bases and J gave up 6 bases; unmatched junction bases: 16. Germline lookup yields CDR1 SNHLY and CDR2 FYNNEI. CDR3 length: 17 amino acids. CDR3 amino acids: CASSLTGVTGGTPEAFF. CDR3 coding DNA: TGTGCCAGCAGTCTCACTGGGGTTACAGGGGGCACTCCTGAAGCTTTCTTT.

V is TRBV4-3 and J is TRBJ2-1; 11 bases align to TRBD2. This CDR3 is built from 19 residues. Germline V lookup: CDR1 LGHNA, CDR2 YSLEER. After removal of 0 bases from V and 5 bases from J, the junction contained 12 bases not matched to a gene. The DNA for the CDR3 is TGCGCCAGCAGCCAAGACCCCTTACAAACTAGCGGGGGTGACAATGAGCAGTTCTTC. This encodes CASSQDPLQTSGGDNEQFF.

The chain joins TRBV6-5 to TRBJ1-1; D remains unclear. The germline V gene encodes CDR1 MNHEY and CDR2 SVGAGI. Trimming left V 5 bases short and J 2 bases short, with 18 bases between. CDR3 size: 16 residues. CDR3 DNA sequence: TGTGCCAGCAGTCTACTGGGAGGGAGTCGTAACACTGAAGCTTTCTTT. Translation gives CASSLLGGSRNTEAFF.

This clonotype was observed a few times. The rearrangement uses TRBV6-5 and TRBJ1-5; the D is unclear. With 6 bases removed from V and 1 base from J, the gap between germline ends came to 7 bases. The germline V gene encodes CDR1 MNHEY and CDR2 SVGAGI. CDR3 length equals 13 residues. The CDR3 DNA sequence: TGTGCCAGCAGGCAGATGAGCAATCAGCCCCAGCATTTT. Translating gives CASRQMSNQPQHF.

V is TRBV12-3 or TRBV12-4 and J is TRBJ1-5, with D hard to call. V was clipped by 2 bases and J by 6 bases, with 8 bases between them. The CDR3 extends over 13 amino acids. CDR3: CASSLSVGQPQHF. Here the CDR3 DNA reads TGTGCCAGCAGTTTATCTGTAGGTCAGCCCCAGCATTTT.

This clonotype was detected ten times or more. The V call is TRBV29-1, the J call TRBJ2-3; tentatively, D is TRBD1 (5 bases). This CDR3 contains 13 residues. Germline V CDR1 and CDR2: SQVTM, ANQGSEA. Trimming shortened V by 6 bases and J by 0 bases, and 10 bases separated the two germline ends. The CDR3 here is CSVAQGSTDTQYF. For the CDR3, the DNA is TGCAGCGTCGCGCAGGGTAGCACAGATACGCAGTATTTT.

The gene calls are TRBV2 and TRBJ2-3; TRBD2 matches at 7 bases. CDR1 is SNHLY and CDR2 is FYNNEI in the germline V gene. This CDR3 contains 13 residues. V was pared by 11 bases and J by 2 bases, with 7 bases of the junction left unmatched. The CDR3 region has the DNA TGTGCCGGGAGGGCTGAATACACAGATACGCAGTATTTT. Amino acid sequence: CAGRAEYTDTQYF.

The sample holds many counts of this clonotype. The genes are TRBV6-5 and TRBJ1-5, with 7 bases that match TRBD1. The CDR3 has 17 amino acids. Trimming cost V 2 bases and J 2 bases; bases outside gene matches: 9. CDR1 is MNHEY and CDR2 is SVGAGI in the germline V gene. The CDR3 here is CASSYRYRGGGNQPQHF. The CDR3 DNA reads TGTGCCAGCAGTTACCGGTACAGGGGTGGGGGCAATCAGCCCCAGCATTTT.